A selection of T cell receptor beta chains follows, all from one sample in a study of T cells in Graves' hyperthyroidism and ophthalmopathy. TCRdb reprocessed the multiplex PCR reads via MiXCR and lists one record per CDR3 protein. The sample has over 500,000 distinct CDR3 sequences, roughly 16% seen once. The sequencing input was blood. The receptors shown here come from a woman aged 30 to 39 with Graves' ophthalmopathy. Both conserved end residues are trimmed from each CDR3.

V gene: TRBV20-1
CDR3 protein: SAQDRANEKLF

V gene: TRBV5-1
CDR3 protein: ASSLNLNRGGGEAF

V gene: TRBV28
CDR3 protein: ASSLKSQAYTDTQY

V gene: TRBV30
CDR3 protein: AWAMTGLNTYEQY

V gene: TRBV28
CDR3 protein: ASRVKGEKLF

V gene: TRBV20-1
CDR3 protein: SAQPPGLAGEEWIEQF

V gene: TRBV7-2
CDR3 protein: ASSFERDTGELF

V gene: TRBV5-1
CDR3 protein: ASTPLAPTYEQY

V gene: TRBV28
CDR3 protein: ASSSPTVPNYEQY

V gene: TRBV7-2
CDR3 protein: ASSLVGRMANEQF

V gene: TRBV3-1
CDR3 protein: ASSPRYGKYSYEQY

V gene: TRBV6-2/TRBV6-3
CDR3 protein: ASSLVYGWGGEQF

V gene: TRBV18
CDR3 protein: ASSAGPLYSNQPQH

V gene: TRBV12-3/TRBV12-4
CDR3 protein: ASSLGQGMRSYEQY

V gene: TRBV28
CDR3 protein: ASNLGLRSEKLF

V gene: TRBV2
CDR3 protein: ASRPNTDTQY

V gene: TRBV12-3/TRBV12-4
CDR3 protein: ASKDRTQETQY

V gene: TRBV10-3
CDR3 protein: AISEELAGVAHEQY

V gene: TRBV6-5
CDR3 protein: ASILSDIGASGSNTDTQY

V gene: TRBV2
CDR3 protein: ASSDPDSQETQY

V gene: TRBV12-3/TRBV12-4
CDR3 protein: ASSFRLAGVPDTQY

V gene: TRBV19
CDR3 protein: ASRRMGSNQPQH

V gene: TRBV19
CDR3 protein: ASSISSVGSNQPQH

V gene: TRBV14
CDR3 protein: ASSQEDGTDTQY

V gene: TRBV3-1
CDR3 protein: ASSQVGSVFEQF

V gene: TRBV3-1
CDR3 protein: ASSLSRGGDKQY

V gene: TRBV14
CDR3 protein: ASSPLLHRDREQY

V gene: TRBV20-1
CDR3 protein: SALIAQYNEQF

V gene: TRBV19
CDR3 protein: ASSIPSTYGYT

V gene: TRBV28
CDR3 protein: ASSAPGTDYSPLH

V gene: TRBV5-8
CDR3 protein: ASSSYGGPPGVQY

V gene: TRBV20-1
CDR3 protein: SSPRTSGDNEQF

V gene: TRBV29-1
CDR3 protein: SVVLAGGALNEQF